This T cell receptor beta chain appears in the sequencing data of a study of breast tumors, draining lymph nodes, adjacent tissues. TCRdb processed the multiplex PCR reads anew with MiXCR; each CDR3 protein has one entry. The top ten hold approximately 20% of the sample, which has 17,000 or so distinct CDR3 sequences, under 70% seen once. From germline, CDR1 is SQVTM and CDR2 ANQGSEA. This CDR3 is 12 amino acids long. The V end was cut by 4 bases, the J end by 4 bases, with 10 bases between. This sequence originates from a female donor with breast cancer. Some clones in this sample may be carry-over from other donors' samples. The chain recombines TRBV29-1 with TRBJ2-5, with D tentatively TRBD1 (5 bases). Sequencing was carried out using tumor-adjacent breast tissue. CDR3 sequence (DNA): TGCAGCGTTGTGGGGCTGGGAGAGACCCAGTACTTC. It codes for CSVVGLGETQYF.